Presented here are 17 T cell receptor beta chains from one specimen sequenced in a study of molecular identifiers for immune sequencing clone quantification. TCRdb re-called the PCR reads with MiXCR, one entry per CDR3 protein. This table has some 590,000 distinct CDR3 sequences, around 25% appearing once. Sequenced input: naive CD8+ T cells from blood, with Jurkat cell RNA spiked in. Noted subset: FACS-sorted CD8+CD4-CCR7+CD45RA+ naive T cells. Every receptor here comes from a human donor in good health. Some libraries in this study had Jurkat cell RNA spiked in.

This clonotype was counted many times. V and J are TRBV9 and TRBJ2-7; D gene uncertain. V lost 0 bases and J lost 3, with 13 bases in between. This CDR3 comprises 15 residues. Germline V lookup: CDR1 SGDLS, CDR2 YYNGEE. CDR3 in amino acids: CASSVGPDTDYEQYF. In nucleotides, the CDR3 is TGTGCCAGCAGCGTAGGCCCCGACACTGACTACGAGCAGTACTTC. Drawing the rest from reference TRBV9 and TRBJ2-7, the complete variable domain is DSGVTQTPKHLITATGQRVTLRCSPRSGDLSVYWYQQSLDQGLQFLIQYYNGEERAKGNILERFSAQQFPDLHSELNLSSLELGDSALYFCASSVGPDTDYEQYFGPGTRLTVT.

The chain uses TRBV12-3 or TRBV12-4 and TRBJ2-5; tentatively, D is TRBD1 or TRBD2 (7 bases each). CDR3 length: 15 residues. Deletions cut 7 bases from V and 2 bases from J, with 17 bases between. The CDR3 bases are TGTGCCAGCACCTTAGGGACAGCGGGGCAAGAGACCCAGTACTTC. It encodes CASTLGTAGQETQYF.

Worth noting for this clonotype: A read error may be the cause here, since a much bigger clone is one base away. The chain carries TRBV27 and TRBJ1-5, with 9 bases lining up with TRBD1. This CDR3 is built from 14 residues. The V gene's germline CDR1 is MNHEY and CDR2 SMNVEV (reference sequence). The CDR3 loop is CASAQGASNQPPHF. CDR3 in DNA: TGTGCCAGCGCACAGGGGGCTAGCAATCAGCCCCCGCATTTT.

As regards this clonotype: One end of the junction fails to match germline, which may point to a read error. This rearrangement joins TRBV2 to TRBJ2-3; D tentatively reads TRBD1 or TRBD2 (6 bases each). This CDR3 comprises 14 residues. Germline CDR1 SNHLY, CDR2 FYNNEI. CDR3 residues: CANSEGGLVDTQYF. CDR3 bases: TGCGCCAACAGTGAAGGGGGGCTTGTAGATACGCAGTATTTT.

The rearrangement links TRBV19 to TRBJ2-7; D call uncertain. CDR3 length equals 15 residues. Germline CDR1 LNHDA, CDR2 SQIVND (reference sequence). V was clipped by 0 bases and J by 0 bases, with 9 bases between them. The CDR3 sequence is CASSIDLDHSYEQYF. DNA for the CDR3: TGTGCCAGTAGTATAGACCTGGACCACTCCTACGAGCAGTACTTC.

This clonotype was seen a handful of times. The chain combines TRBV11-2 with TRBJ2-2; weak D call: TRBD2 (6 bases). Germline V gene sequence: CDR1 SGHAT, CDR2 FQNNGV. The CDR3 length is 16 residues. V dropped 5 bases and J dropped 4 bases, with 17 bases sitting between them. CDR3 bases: TGTGCCAGCAGCCCGAGGACTATAGGCTTCACCGGGGAGCTGTTTTTT. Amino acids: CASSPRTIGFTGELFF. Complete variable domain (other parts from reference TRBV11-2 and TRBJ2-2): EAGVAQSPRYKIIEKRQSVAFWCNPISGHATLYWYQQILGQGPKLLIQFQNNGVVDDSQLPKDRFSAERLKGVDSTLKIQPAKLEDSAVYLCASSPRTIGFTGELFFGEGSRLTVL.

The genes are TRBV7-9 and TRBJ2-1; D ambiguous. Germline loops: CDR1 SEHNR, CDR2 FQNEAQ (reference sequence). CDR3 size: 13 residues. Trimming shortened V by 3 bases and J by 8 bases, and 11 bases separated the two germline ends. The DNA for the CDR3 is TGTGCCAGCAGCTTCACTCTCGTGGATGAGCAGTTCTTC. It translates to CASSFTLVDEQFF. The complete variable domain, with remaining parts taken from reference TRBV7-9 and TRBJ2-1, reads DTGVSQNPRHKITKRGQNVTFRCDPISEHNRLYWYRQTLGQGPEFLTYFQNEAQLEKSRLLSDRFSAERPKGSFSTLEIQRTEQGDSAMYLCASSFTLVDEQFFGPGTRLTVL.

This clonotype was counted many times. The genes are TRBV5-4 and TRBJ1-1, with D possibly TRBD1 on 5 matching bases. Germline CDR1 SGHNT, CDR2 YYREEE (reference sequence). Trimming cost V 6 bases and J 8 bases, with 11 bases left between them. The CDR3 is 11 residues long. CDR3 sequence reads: CASTQGLEAFF. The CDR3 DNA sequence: TGTGCCAGCACTCAGGGACTGGAAGCTTTCTTT.

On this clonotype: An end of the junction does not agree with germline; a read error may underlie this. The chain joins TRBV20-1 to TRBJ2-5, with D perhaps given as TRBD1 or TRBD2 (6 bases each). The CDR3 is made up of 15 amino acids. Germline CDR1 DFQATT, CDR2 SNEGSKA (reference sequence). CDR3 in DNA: TGCGGTGCTAGGGGGACTGGGTTAAGGCAAGGGACCCAGTGCTTC. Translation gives CGARGTGLRQGTQCF.

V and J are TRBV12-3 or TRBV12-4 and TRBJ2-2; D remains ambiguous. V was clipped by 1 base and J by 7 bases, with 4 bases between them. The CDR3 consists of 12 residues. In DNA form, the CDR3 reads TGTGCCAGCAGTTTAGAAGACGGGGAGCTGTTTTTT. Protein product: CASSLEDGELFF.

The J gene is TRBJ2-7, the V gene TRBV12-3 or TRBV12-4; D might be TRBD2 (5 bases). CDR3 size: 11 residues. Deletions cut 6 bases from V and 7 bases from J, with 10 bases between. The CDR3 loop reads CASSFQREQYF. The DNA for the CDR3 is TGTGCCAGCAGCTTCCAGCGGGAGCAGTACTTC.

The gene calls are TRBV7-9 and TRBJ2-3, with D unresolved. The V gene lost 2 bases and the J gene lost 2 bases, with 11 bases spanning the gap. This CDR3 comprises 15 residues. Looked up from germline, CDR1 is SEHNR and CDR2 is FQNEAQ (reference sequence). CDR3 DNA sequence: TGTGCCAGCAGCTTAATAGTCAGCTACACAGATACGCAGTATTTT. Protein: CASSLIVSYTDTQYF.

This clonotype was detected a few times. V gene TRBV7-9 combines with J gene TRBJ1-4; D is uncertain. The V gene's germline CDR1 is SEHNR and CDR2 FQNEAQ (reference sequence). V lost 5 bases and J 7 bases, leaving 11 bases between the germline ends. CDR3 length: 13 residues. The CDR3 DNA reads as TGTGCCAGCAGCGAAAACCTTGGTGAAAAACTGTTTTTT. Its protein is CASSENLGEKLFF.

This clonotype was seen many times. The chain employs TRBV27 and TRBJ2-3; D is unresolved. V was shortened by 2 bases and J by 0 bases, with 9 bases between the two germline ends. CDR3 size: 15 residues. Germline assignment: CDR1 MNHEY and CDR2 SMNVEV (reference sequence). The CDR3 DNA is TGTGCCAGCAGTTTAATGACCGGTAGCACAGATACGCAGTATTTT. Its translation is CASSLMTGSTDTQYF.

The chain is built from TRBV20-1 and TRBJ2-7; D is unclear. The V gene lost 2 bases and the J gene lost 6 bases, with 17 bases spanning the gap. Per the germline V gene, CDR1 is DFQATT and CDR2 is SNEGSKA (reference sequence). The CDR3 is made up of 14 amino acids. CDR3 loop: CSARHLDLGPEQYF. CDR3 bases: TGCAGTGCTAGACACCTAGATCTAGGACCCGAGCAGTACTTC.

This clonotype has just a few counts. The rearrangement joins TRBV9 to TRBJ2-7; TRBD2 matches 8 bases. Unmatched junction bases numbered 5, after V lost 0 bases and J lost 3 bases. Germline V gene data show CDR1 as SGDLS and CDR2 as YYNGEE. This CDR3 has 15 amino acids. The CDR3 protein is CASSVAAGGHYEQYF. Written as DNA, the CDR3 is TGTGCCAGCAGCGTAGCTGCGGGAGGCCACTACGAGCAGTACTTC. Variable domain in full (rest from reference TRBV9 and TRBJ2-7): DSGVTQTPKHLITATGQRVTLRCSPRSGDLSVYWYQQSLDQGLQFLIQYYNGEERAKGNILERFSAQQFPDLHSELNLSSLELGDSALYFCASSVAAGGHYEQYFGPGTRLTVT.

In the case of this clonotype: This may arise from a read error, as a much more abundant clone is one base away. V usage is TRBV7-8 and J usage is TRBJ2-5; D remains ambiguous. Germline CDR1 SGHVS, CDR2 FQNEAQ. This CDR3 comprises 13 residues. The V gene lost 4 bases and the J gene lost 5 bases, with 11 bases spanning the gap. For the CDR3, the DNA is TGTGCCAGCAGCTCGACTCGTTTTGAGACCCAGTACTTC. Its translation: CASSSTRFETQYF.